This TCR beta chain was captured in a study of blood T cell repertoires in COVID-19. The overall study: The analysed material was cDNA or gDNA that came from T cells, B-cell-depleted T cells, or PBMCs.

Per the original methods: Amplification of reference gene primers was used by the study to estimate nucleated cell counts. Clones were sequenced by immunoSEQ multiplex PCR, and TCRdb holds only the in-frame ones, with some missing. The D gene and trimming were derived from the DNA, and the V and J assignments and clone size from that table. This sample has about 180,000 clones; approximately 85% occur once, and the top ten carry approximately 9.9%. The CDR3 contains 17 residues. The germline V gene has CDR1 LGHNA and CDR2 YNFKEQ. V gave up 3 bases and J gave up 3 bases; unmatched junction bases: 7. This clonotype was obtained from a human donor with active or convalescent COVID-19. The donor label of this sample is uncertain. This chain connects TRBV4-2 to TRBJ2-3; 12 bases map to TRBD2. What was sequenced was peripheral blood. The CDR3 region is CASSHEALAGGTDTQYF. The CDR3 region has the DNA TGTGCCAGCAGCCACGAGGCCCTAGCGGGGGGGACAGATACGCAGTATTTT.